The rows below give T cell receptor beta chains drawn from one sample of a study of T-cell memory formation after mild COVID-19. TCRdb processed the 5' RACE reads anew with MiXCR; each CDR3 protein has one entry. The table lists roughly 150,000 distinct CDR3 sequences, 14% to 15% of them singletons, with about 26% in the top ten. Sequenced material: PBMCs or a T cell subset sorted from them (not recorded which). The receptors were sampled from an adult woman who had mild COVID-19 (a few samples of this study predate the infection). Cell type and time point are not known. Each CDR3 is given with its conserved first and last residue. D genes are given only for firm matches. Part of the rows lack a size; the others show once, few, many or a class for expanded clones.

j_call d_call clone_size v_call cdr3_aa cdr3_nt
TRBJ1-2 TRBD1 many TRBV6-5 CASRQLLLGQGTYGYTF TGTGCCAGCAGGCAACTTCTTCTGGGACAGGGGACTTATGGCTACACCTTC
TRBJ2-7 NA many TRBV10-3 CAISETRAVWEQYF TGTGCCATCAGTGAGACTAGGGCGGTGTGGGAGCAGTACTTC
TRBJ2-2 NA few TRBV11-2 CASSLVGENTGELFF TGTGCCAGCAGCTTAGTCGGGGAGAACACCGGGGAGCTGTTTTTT
TRBJ1-5 NA few TRBV12-3/TRBV12-4 CATASAPGQPQHF TGTGCCACGGCCAGTGCACCGGGTCAGCCCCAGCATTTT
TRBJ2-7 NA many TRBV27 CASSVPSSEQYF TGTGCCAGCAGTGTCCCCAGCAGCGAGCAGTACTTC
TRBJ2-6 NA NA TRBV7-8 CASSLTGAHSGANVLTF TGTGCCAGCAGCTTAACGGGGGCCCACTCTGGGGCCAACGTCCTGACTTTC
TRBJ1-5 TRBD1 NA TRBV30 CAWSVGTDSNQPQHF TGTGCCTGGAGTGTGGGGACAGATAGCAATCAGCCCCAGCATTTT
TRBJ2-3 NA NA TRBV10-3 CAISGGTTDTQYF TGTGCCATCAGTGGAGGTACCACAGATACGCAGTATTTT
TRBJ1-6 NA NA TRBV7-9 CASSSPGSTPLHF TGTGCCAGCAGCTCTCCGGGTTCTACACCCCTCCACTTT
TRBJ2-1 TRBD1 medium-sized TRBV5-6 CASSPGGSSYNEQFF TGTGCCAGCAGCCCAGGGGGAAGCTCCTACAATGAGCAGTTCTTC
TRBJ2-3 NA few TRBV23-1 CASSPAAESTDTQYF TGCGCCAGCAGTCCGGCGGCAGAGAGCACAGATACGCAGTATTTT
TRBJ2-1 TRBD2 few TRBV7-8 CASGVLAGEGEQFF TGTGCCAGTGGGGTACTAGCGGGAGAAGGAGAGCAGTTCTTC
TRBJ1-4 TRBD1 NA TRBV13 CASSLQGTGEKLFF TGTGCCAGCAGCTTACAAGGGACAGGTGAAAAACTGTTTTTT
TRBJ2-3 NA NA TRBV7-2 CASSPWGLAGTDTQYF TGTGCCAGCAGCCCCTGGGGGTTAGCTGGGACAGATACGCAGTATTTT
TRBJ2-1 TRBD2 few TRBV29-1 CSASLAGAYNEQFF TGCAGCGCCTCGCTAGCGGGAGCCTACAATGAGCAGTTCTTC
TRBJ2-1 TRBD2 many TRBV6-1 CASSGDRTSYEQFF TGTGCCAGCAGTGGTGATAGGACTAGCTATGAGCAGTTCTTC
TRBJ2-7 NA NA TRBV25-1 CASSEDPGTQFYYEQYF TGTGCCAGCAGTGAGGACCCAGGGACCCAATTTTACTACGAGCAGTACTTC
TRBJ2-7 NA NA TRBV14 CASSRRGWYYEQYF TGTGCCAGCAGCCGCAGGGGTTGGTATTACGAGCAGTACTTC
TRBJ1-1 NA NA TRBV5-5 CASSIGHSEAFF TGTGCCAGCAGCATAGGGCATTCCGAAGCTTTCTTT
TRBJ1-1 NA NA TRBV12-3/TRBV12-4 CASSFTRNMNTEAFF TGTGCCAGCAGTTTTACGAGGAACATGAACACTGAAGCTTTCTTT
TRBJ2-1 TRBD1 few TRBV6-2/TRBV6-3 CASSYSTGIGYNEQFF TGTGCCAGCAGTTACTCGACAGGGATTGGGTACAATGAGCAGTTCTTC
TRBJ2-2 NA few TRBV6-5 CAAGRSGYTGELFF TGTGCCGCAGGACGGAGCGGGTACACCGGGGAGCTGTTTTTT
TRBJ1-1 NA NA TRBV12-3/TRBV12-4 CASRETQGISEAFF TGTGCCAGCAGGGAAACCCAGGGGATCTCTGAAGCTTTCTTT
TRBJ2-7 TRBD1 few TRBV6-6 CASSYSRNPVTPDRAYEQYF TGTGCCAGCAGTTACTCTCGCAACCCAGTGACTCCGGACAGGGCCTACGAGCAGTACTTC
TRBJ1-6 NA NA TRBV6-6 CAARGARGSPLHF TGTGCCGCCCGAGGGGCGCGGGGATCACCCCTCCACTTT
TRBJ2-5 TRBD2 NA TRBV12-3/TRBV12-4 CASSELSSGGRETQYF TGTGCCAGCAGTGAGTTAAGTAGCGGGGGAAGGGAGACCCAGTACTTC
TRBJ1-6 TRBD1 NA TRBV27 CASHAQGAPSPLHF TGTGCCAGCCATGCCCAGGGGGCGCCCTCACCCCTCCACTTT
TRBJ2-2 TRBD1 few TRBV6-2/TRBV6-3 CASSSWDSPTGELFF TGTGCCAGCAGTTCGTGGGACAGCCCCACCGGGGAGCTGTTTTTT
TRBJ2-7 NA NA TRBV9 CASSPSDSYSYEQYF TGTGCCAGCAGCCCCTCGGACTCATACTCCTACGAGCAGTACTTC
TRBJ2-7 NA few TRBV23-1 CASFSGTYEQYF TGCGCCAGCTTTAGCGGTACCTACGAGCAGTACTTC
TRBJ1-2 NA few TRBV4-3 CASSPIPQTGGYTF TGCGCCAGCAGCCCAATCCCACAGACCGGGGGCTACACCTTC
TRBJ2-7 TRBD1 few TRBV12-3/TRBV12-4 CASSTAGTGYEQYF TGTGCCAGCAGTACCGCCGGGACAGGCTACGAGCAGTACTTC
TRBJ2-2 TRBD1 NA TRBV24-1 CATSEDRVNTGELFF TGTGCCACCAGTGAGGACAGGGTGAACACCGGGGAGCTGTTTTTT
TRBJ2-2 NA NA TRBV15 CATSRGSTNTGELFF TGTGCCACCAGCAGGGGCTCCACGAACACCGGGGAGCTGTTTTTT
TRBJ2-3 TRBD2 NA TRBV25-1 CASSDLAVPTDTQYF TGTGCCAGCAGTGACCTAGCGGTACCCACAGATACGCAGTATTTT
TRBJ1-2 NA few TRBV4-1 CASSQEGSSYGYTF TGCGCCAGCAGCCAAGAGGGTTCATCCTATGGCTACACCTTC
TRBJ2-3 NA once TRBV7-9 CASSAQPGFGGTDTQYF TGTGCCAGCAGCGCCCAACCAGGGTTCGGGGGCACAGATACGCAGTATTTT
TRBJ2-2 TRBD2 NA TRBV29-1 CSVEDRGLAGESVGELFF TGCAGCGTTGAAGATAGGGGACTAGCGGGAGAAAGTGTCGGGGAGCTGTTTTTT
TRBJ2-1 TRBD2 many TRBV18 CASSPWDSGTDEQFF TGTGCCAGCTCACCATGGGATAGCGGGACGGATGAGCAGTTCTTC
TRBJ1-5 NA few TRBV7-9 CASSRDNQPQHF TGTGCCAGCAGCAGGGATAATCAGCCCCAGCATTTT
TRBJ2-5 NA many TRBV20-1 CSAPFGETQYF TGCAGTGCTCCTTTTGGGGAGACCCAGTACTTC
TRBJ1-2 NA NA TRBV9 CASSVVDGETYGYTF TGTGCCAGCAGCGTAGTCGACGGGGAAACCTATGGCTACACCTTC
TRBJ2-3 TRBD2 few TRBV2 CASTSGSFADTQYF TGTGCCAGCACTAGCGGGAGTTTCGCAGATACGCAGTATTTT
TRBJ2-5 TRBD2 NA TRBV5-6 CASSLVAGGPETQYF TGTGCCAGCAGCTTGGTCGCGGGAGGGCCGGAGACCCAGTACTTC
TRBJ1-2 NA few TRBV29-1 CSVALYGYTF TGCAGCGTAGCCTTATATGGCTACACCTTC
TRBJ1-4 NA few TRBV9 CASSPGTDEKLFF TGTGCCAGCAGCCCCGGGACGGATGAAAAACTGTTTTTT
TRBJ1-2 NA NA TRBV24-1 CATSDSQGLNYGYTF TGTGCCACCAGTGATTCCCAGGGGCTCAACTATGGCTACACCTTC
TRBJ2-3 TRBD1 NA TRBV5-5 CASSLDRDSEATDTQYF TGTGCCAGCAGCTTGGACCGGGACAGTGAAGCGACAGATACGCAGTATTTT
TRBJ2-1 NA NA TRBV4-2 CASSPDWTGYNEQFF TGTGCCAGCAGCCCAGACTGGACGGGGTACAATGAGCAGTTCTTC
TRBJ1-5 NA NA TRBV5-1 CASSLGDSIDQPQHF TGCGCCAGCAGCTTGGGAGACAGCATAGATCAGCCCCAGCATTTT
TRBJ2-1 TRBD2 many TRBV7-9 CASSLVAGLPNNNEQFF TGTGCCAGCAGCTTAGTAGCGGGACTACCTAATAACAATGAGCAGTTCTTC
TRBJ2-3 TRBD2 NA TRBV24-1 CATSGGNTDTQYF TGTGCCACCAGCGGGGGGAACACAGATACGCAGTATTTT
TRBJ2-7 NA few TRBV7-9 CASSPREGRGKHEQYF TGTGCCAGCAGCCCAAGGGAGGGCAGGGGGAAGCACGAGCAGTACTTC
TRBJ2-1 TRBD1 NA TRBV5-1 CASSTPPGTGSSYNEQFF TGCGCCAGCAGCACTCCTCCCGGGACAGGGAGCTCCTACAATGAGCAGTTCTTC
TRBJ2-6 NA NA TRBV27 CASSKGSAGANVLTF TGTGCCAGCAGTAAGGGGTCCGCAGGGGCCAACGTCCTGACTTTC
TRBJ1-6 NA NA TRBV2 CASKETGWNSPLHF TGTGCCAGCAAAGAAACAGGGTGGAATTCACCCCTCCACTTT
TRBJ2-3 NA few TRBV7-9 CASSPEDSGFADTQYF TGTGCCAGCAGCCCCGAGGACTCTGGGTTCGCAGATACGCAGTATTTT
TRBJ2-1 NA few TRBV20-1 CSATGTTSFEQFF TGCAGCGCAACCGGGACCACATCGTTTGAGCAGTTCTTC
TRBJ2-1 NA NA TRBV24-1 CATSVGLDNEQFF TGTGCCACCAGTGTGGGGCTTGACAATGAGCAGTTCTTC
TRBJ2-3 NA NA TRBV19 CASSIWDRGDTQYF TGTGCCAGTAGTATATGGGACCGAGGGGATACGCAGTATTTT